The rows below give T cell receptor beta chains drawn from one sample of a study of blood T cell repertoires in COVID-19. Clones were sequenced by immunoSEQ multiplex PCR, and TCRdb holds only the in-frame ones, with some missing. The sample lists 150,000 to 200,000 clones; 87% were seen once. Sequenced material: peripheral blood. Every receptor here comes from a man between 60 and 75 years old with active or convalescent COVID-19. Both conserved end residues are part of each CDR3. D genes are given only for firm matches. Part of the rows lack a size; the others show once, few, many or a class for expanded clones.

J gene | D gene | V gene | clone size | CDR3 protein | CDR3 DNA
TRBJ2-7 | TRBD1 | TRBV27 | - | CASSSPSRDSAYEQYF | TGTGCCAGCAGTTCTCCCTCCCGGGACAGTGCCTACGAGCAGTACTTC
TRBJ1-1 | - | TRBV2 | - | CASRVEGGGEAFF | TGTGCCAGCAGGGTGGAAGGCGGAGGGGAGGCTTTCTTT
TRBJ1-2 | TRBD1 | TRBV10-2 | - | CASSGLDRGNYGYTF | TGCGCCAGCAGTGGACTGGACAGGGGTAACTATGGCTACACCTTC
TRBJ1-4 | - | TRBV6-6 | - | CASTPTGAGAGEKLFF | TGTGCCAGCACCCCGACGGGAGCGGGGGCTGGTGAAAAACTGTTTTTT
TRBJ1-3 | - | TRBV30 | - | CAWSVTAVYGNTIYF | TGTGCCTGGAGTGTAACCGCAGTGTACGGAAACACCATATATTTT
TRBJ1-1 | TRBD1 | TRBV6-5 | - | CASSKRDRVSAAFF | TGTGCCAGCAGCAAACGGGACAGGGTATCGGCAGCTTTCTTT
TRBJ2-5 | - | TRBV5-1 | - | CASSLARDQETQYF | TGCGCCAGCAGCTTGGCACGAGATCAAGAGACCCAGTACTTC
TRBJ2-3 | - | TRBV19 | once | CASSIGPSTDTQYF | TGTGCCAGTAGTATAGGGCCTAGCACAGATACGCAGTATTTT
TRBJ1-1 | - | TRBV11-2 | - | CASSLDPGTRAEAFF | TGTGCCAGCAGCTTAGATCCGGGAACAAGAGCTGAAGCTTTCTTT
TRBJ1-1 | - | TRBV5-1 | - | CASSLVVGVMNTEAFF | TGCGCCAGCAGCTTGGTAGTCGGGGTCATGAACACTGAAGCTTTCTTT
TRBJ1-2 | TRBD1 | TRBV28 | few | CASRDRTGGFVYGYTF | TGTGCCAGCAGGGATCGGACAGGGGGCTTTGTCTATGGCTACACCTTC
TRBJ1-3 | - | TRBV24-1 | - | CATSSSGNTIYF | TGTGCCACCAGCTCCTCTGGAAACACCATATATTTT
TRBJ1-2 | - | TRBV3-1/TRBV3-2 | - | CASSQESRAGYTF | TGTGCCAGCAGCCAAGAAAGTAGAGCTGGCTACACCTTC
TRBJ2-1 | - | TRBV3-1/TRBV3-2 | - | CASSLRNEQFF | TGTGCCAGCAGCCTACGGAATGAGCAGTTCTTC
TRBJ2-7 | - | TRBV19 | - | CASSIAPGFGEQYF | TGTGCCAGTAGTATAGCGCCAGGGTTTGGCGAGCAGTACTTC
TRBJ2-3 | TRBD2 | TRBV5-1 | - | CASSVTGTSTADTQYF | TGCGCCAGCAGCGTAACCGGGACTAGCACCGCAGATACGCAGTATTTT
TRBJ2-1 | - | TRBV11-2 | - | CASSLWHHNEQFF | TGTGCCAGCAGCTTATGGCACCACAATGAGCAGTTCTTC